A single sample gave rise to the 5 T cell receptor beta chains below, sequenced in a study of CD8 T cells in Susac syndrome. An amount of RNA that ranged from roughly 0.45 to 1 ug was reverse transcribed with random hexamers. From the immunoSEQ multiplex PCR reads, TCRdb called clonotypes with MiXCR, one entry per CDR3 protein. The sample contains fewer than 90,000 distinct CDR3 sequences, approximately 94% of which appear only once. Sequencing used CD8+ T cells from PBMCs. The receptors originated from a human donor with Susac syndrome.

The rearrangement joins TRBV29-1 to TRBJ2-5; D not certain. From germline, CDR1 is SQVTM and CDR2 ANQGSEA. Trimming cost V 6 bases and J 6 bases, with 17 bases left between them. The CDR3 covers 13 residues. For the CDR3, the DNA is TGCAGCGTCGCCTTGACGGAAGAGAAGACCCAGTACTTC. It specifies CSVALTEEKTQYF.

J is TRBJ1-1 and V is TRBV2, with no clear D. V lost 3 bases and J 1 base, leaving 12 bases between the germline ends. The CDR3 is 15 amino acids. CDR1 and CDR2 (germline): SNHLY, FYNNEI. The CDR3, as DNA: TGTGCCAGCAGTGATTACGGGCAGGCGAACACTGAAGCTTTCTTT. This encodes CASSDYGQANTEAFF.

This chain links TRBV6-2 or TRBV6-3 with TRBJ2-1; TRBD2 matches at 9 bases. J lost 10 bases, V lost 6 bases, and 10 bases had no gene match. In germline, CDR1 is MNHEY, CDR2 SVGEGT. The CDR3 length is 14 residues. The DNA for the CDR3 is TGTGCCAGCAGAAGGAGTAGCGGGAGCTCGGAGCAGTTCTTC. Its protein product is CASRRSSGSSEQFF.

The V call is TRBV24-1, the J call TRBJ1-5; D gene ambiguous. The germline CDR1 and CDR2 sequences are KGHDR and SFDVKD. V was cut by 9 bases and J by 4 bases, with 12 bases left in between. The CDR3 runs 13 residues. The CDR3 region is CATSGSGNQPQHF. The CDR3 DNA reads TGTGCCACCTCCGGGTCAGGAAATCAGCCCCAGCATTTT.

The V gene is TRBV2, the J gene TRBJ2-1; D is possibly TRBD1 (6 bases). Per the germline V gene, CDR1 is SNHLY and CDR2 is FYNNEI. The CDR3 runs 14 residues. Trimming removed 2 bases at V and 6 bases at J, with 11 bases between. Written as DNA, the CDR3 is TGTGCCAGCAGTGAAAGGGGGACATCCAATGAGCAGTTCTTC. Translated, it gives CASSERGTSNEQFF.